This T cell receptor (beta chain) emerged from a study of blood T cell repertoires in COVID-19. Original processing notes: Amplification with reference gene primers provided the estimates of nucleated cell counts. Produced via immunoSEQ multiplex PCR; TCRdb's table is partial and in-frame only. V, J and clone size reflect that table, while D and trimming were determined from the DNA. The sample lists about 80,000 clones, roughly four fifths occurring once. The receptor was isolated from a woman aged 70-85 years with acute or convalescent COVID-19. Sample: peripheral blood.

CDR3 residues: CASSVRGGTGELFF. Written as DNA, the CDR3 is TGTGCCAGCAGCGTACGGGGGGGCACCGGGGAGCTGTTTTTT. V gene TRBV9 combines with J gene TRBJ2-2; 8 positions match TRBD2. V gave up 1 base and J gave up 4 bases; unmatched junction bases: 0. This CDR3 comprises 14 residues. Germline CDR1 SGDLS, CDR2 YYNGEE.